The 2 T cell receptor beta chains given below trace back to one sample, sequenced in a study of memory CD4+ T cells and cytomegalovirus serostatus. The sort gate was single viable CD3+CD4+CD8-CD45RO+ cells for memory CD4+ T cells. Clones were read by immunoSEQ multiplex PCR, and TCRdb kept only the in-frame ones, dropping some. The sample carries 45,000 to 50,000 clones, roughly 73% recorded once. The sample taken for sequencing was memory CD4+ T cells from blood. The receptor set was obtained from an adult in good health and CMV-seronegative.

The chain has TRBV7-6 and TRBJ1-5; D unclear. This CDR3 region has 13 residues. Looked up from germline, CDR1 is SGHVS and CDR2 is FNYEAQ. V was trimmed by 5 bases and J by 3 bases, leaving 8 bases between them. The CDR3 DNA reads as TGTGCCAGCAGCCGGCAGTTCAATCAGCCCCAGCATTTT. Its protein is CASSRQFNQPQHF.

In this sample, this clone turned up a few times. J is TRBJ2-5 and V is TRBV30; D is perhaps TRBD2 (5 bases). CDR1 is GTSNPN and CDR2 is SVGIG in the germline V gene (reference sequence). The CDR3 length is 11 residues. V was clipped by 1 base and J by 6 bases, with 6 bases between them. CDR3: CAWSERQTQYF. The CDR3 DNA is TGTGCCTGGAGTGAGCGGCAGACCCAGTACTTC.